The T cell receptor (beta chain) under discussion was sequenced for a study of Ad26.COV2.S vaccination and SARS-CoV-2 variants. Using immunoSEQ multiplex PCR, the repertoire was profiled, and TCRdb retains in-frame clones only, with some absent. The profile shows roughly 180,000 clones, roughly 87% of them singletons. With respect to this clone: Antigen specificity is unknown.

Germline values: CDR1 SQVTM, CDR2 ANQGSEA. The CDR3 is made up of 12 amino acids. Overall study results and limits: Ad26.COV2.S recipients had broader spike-specific TCRs (P = 0.0014). Those who received vaccine or placebo ended up with similar non-spike TCR breadth. Analytic work on TCR breadth and depth might have understated the full extent of total T cell responses. Considerable breadth of spike-specific CD8+ and CD4+ T cell responses has reportedly been documented following vaccination.

This receptor was taken from a human donor who had recovered from COVID-19. The V gene is TRBV29-1, the J gene TRBJ1-1; D might be TRBD1 (6 bases). This specimen consisted of peripheral blood, obtained after recovery from COVID-19. The CDR3 coding sequence is TGCAGAACGGACAGTGGTTTGAGGGGAGCTTTCTTT. Its translation: CRTDSGLRGAFF.